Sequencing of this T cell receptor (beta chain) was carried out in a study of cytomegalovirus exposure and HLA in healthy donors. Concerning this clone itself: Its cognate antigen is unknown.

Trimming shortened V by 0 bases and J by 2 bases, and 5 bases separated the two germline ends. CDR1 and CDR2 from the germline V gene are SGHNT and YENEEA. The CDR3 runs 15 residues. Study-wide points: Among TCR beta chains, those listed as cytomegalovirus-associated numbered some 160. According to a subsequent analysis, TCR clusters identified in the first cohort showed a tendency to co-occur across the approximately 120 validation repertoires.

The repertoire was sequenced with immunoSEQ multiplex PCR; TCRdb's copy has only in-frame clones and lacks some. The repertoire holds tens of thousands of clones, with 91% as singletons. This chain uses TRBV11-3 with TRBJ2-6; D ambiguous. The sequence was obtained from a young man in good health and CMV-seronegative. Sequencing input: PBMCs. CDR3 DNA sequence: TGTGCCAGCAGCTTAGAGCAGACTGGGGCCAACGTCCTGACTTTC. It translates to CASSLEQTGANVLTF.